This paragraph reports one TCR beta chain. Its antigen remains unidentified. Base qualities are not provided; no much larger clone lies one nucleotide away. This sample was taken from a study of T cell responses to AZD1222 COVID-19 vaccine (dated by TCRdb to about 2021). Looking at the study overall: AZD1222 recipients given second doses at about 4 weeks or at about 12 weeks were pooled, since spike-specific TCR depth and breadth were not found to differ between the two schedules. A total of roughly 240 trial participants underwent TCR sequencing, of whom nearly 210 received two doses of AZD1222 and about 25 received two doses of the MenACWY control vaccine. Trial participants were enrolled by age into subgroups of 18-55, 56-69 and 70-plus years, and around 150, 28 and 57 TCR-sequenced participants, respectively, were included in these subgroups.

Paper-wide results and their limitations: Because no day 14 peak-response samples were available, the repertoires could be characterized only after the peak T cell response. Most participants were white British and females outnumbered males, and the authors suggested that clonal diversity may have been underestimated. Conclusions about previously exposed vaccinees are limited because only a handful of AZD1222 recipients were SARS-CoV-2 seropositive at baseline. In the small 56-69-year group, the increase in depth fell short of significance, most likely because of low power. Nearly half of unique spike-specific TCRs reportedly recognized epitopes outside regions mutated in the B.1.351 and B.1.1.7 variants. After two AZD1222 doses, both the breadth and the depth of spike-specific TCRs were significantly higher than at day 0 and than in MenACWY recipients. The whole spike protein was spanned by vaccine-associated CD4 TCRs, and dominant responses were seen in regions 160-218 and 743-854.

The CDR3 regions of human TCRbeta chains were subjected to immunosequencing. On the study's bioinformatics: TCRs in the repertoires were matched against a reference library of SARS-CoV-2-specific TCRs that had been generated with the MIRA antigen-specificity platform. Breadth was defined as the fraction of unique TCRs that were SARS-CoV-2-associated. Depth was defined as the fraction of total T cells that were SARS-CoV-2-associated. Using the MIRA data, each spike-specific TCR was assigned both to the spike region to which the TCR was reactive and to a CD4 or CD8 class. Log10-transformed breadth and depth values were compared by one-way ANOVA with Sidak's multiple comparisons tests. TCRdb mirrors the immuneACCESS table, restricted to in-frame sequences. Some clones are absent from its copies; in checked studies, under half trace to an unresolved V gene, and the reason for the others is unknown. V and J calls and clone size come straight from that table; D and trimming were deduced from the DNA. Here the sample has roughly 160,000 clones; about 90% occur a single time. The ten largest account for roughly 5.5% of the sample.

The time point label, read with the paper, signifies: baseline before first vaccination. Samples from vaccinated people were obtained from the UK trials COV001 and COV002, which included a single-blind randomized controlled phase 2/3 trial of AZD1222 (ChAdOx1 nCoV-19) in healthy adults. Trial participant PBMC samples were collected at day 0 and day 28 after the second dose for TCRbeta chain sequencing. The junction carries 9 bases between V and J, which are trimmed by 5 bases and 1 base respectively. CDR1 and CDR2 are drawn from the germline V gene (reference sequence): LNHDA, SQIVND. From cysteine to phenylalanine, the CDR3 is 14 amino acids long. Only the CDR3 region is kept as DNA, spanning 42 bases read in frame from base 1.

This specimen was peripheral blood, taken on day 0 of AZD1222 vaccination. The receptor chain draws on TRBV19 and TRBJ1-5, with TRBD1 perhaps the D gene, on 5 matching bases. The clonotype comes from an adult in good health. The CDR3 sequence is CASSWTLSNQPQHF. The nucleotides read TGTGCCAGTAGTTGGACACTAAGCAATCAGCCCCAGCATTTT.